Listed below are T cell receptor beta chains from one sample, sequenced in a study of T cells in Graves' hyperthyroidism and ophthalmopathy. TCRdb analysed the multiplex PCR reads with MiXCR anew, one entry per CDR3 protein. This sample has about 350,000 distinct CDR3 sequences, with 19% found just once. Sequences were obtained from blood. The receptors originated from a woman between 18 and 29 years old with Graves' hyperthyroidism. Each CDR3 is given with its conserved first and last residue.

TRBV12-3/TRBV12-4	CASTSSTGLITGELFF
TRBV12-3/TRBV12-4	CASSLRSVTEAFF
TRBV6-5	CASSYSIPTTLIAKNTQYF
TRBV6-5	CASSSLAGGNRETQYF
TRBV5-1	CASSLGGRGGSYPQHF
TRBV12-3/TRBV12-4	CASSFSTNYGYTF
TRBV14	CASSPPPDRVSEAFF
TRBV2	CASSQKTSGGRFRTDTQYF
TRBV12-3/TRBV12-4	CADSATGNTGELFF
TRBV20-1	CSARDPGGVETQYF
TRBV29-1	CSVAGQNQPQHF
TRBV10-3	CAISESAVRQTEQYF
TRBV27	CASSLQGWNGYTF
TRBV19	CASSIEGQRGAFF
TRBV6-2/TRBV6-3	CASSYSIKITEGAYGYTF
TRBV7-2	CASSLGVPSEQYF
TRBV28	CASSTGKTKRHF
TRBV4-2	CASSQGGAASYEQHF
TRBV20-1	CSARATGGGELFF
TRBV3-1	CASSQLGQLGNTIYF
TRBV19	CASSPKGGTQETQYF
TRBV12-5	CASGLSGGTEAFF
TRBV12-3/TRBV12-4	CASSPHRSGKTTQYF
TRBV7-2	CASTLSPTDTQYF
TRBV19	CASSPADGLVNTEAFF
TRBV20-1	CSVSGALLRGNQPQHF
TRBV6-2/TRBV6-3	CASRPSGRNTGELFF
TRBV5-1	CASSLRPQGGETQYF
TRBV7-3	CASSPRGGMNTEAFF
TRBV18	CASSPQRSEETQYF
TRBV6-5	CASSPFSRGQETQYF
TRBV28	CASSPGTSGRTRQETQYF
TRBV11-2	CASSLESQGAASYFSYNSPLHF
TRBV7-8	CASSPGRLQETQYF
TRBV11-1	CASSSNPGQGASGYTF
TRBV2	CASRKTGGLQNIQYF
TRBV30	CAWSVRAGGLPEQYF
TRBV12-3/TRBV12-4	CASSLLDRAEQYF
TRBV3-1	CASSPWEAVGYGYTF
TRBV2	CATGAGGLAEAFF
TRBV7-9	CASSPQNYVGETQYF
TRBV5-1	CASSLGQAGQETQYF
TRBV12-3/TRBV12-4	CASSFLPGRPSYEQYF
TRBV28	CASSFDRGVGTQYF
TRBV28	CASDSVLGNTEAFF